These T cell receptor beta chains were read from a single sample in a study of T cells expressing NK-cell markers. From the 5' RACE reads, TCRdb lists one entry per CDR3 protein and no DNA. In total, the table holds about 550,000 distinct CDR3 sequences. The sample consisted of blood T cells: a sorted CD56 or NKG2C T cell subset, CD4+ or CD8+ T cells, or bulk PBMC T cells (not recorded which). The receptors stem from a man between 18 and 29 years old in good health. The CDR3 runs from the conserved cysteine through the conserved F or W.

length	V	J	CDR3
15	TRBV27	TRBJ1-2	CASSLSSSGSNGYTF
16	TRBV6-1	TRBJ2-1	CASRAQGATSYNEQFF
17	TRBV11-2	TRBJ2-1	CASYLAGGGGSYNEQFF
14	TRBV30	TRBJ2-7	CAWGSGTRGFEQYF
15	TRBV6-1	TRBJ2-1	CATGPGTLTGDEQFF
15	TRBV5-1	TRBJ2-2	CASSLKVQNTGELFF
18	TRBV7-8	TRBJ2-2	CASSHGLVLVANTGELFF
16	TRBV24-1	TRBJ2-2	CATSGSRGSDTGELFF
14	TRBV5-5	TRBJ2-2	CASSPLEGFGELFF
14	TRBV12-3/TRBV12-4	TRBJ2-1	CASNIAGEGNEQFF
17	TRBV5-1	TRBJ1-1	CASSLSLGLGMNTEAFF
13	TRBV15	TRBJ2-1	CATSRGRESEQFF
14	TRBV10-2	TRBJ2-2	CASSESTRSGELFF
15	TRBV3-1	TRBJ1-4	CASSQEYRGDEKLFF
14	TRBV27	TRBJ1-6	CASSDRTYNSPLHF
13	TRBV12-3/TRBV12-4	TRBJ1-2	CASKRAGLYGYTF
15	TRBV12-3/TRBV12-4	TRBJ2-7	CASSPSGSASYEQYF
16	TRBV7-9	TRBJ2-1	CASSQATGRGEDEQFF
12	TRBV7-9	TRBJ2-5	CASSNIAETQYF
14	TRBV6-2/TRBV6-3	TRBJ2-2	CASRQAGGVGELFF
13	TRBV6-5	TRBJ2-5	CATRGGAQETQYF
16	TRBV6-5	TRBJ1-2	CASSYSSPDRLYGYTF
16	TRBV6-1	TRBJ2-2	CASSTPRVGYTGELFF
16	TRBV10-3	TRBJ2-1	CAISESLAGFRNEQFF
18	TRBV11-1	TRBJ2-6	CASSLRTGGVSGANVLTF
16	TRBV20-1	TRBJ2-1	CSARTPGTAPYNEQFF
14	TRBV4-3	TRBJ1-4	CASSPRDLNEKLFF
13	TRBV12-3/TRBV12-4	TRBJ2-7	CASSRGGSDEQYF
17	TRBV24-1	TRBJ2-2	CATSEPNRGPGPGELFF
15	TRBV4-2	TRBJ2-3	CASSQDLGSLDTQYF
14	TRBV7-2	TRBJ2-7	CASSPRGGGYEQYF
17	TRBV7-9	TRBJ2-5	CASSLAPSGSRLETQYF
14	TRBV30	TRBJ2-1	CAWSKDSSYNEQFF
14	TRBV29-1	TRBJ2-2	CSAEGDRVPGELFF
14	TRBV27	TRBJ2-7	CASSLRQGFYEQYF
14	TRBV5-1	TRBJ2-3	CASSRTGDGDTQYF
16	TRBV5-4	TRBJ2-1	CASSLGGQAPYNEQFF
16	TRBV20-1	TRBJ1-1	CSAPSGQSHMNTEAFF
15	TRBV3-1	TRBJ2-3	CASSQRTGGADTQYF